This TCR beta chain emerged from a study of blood T cell repertoires in COVID-19. Study-level background: Sample material is recorded as cDNA or gDNA derived from T cells, B-cell-depleted T cells, or PBMCs.

The CDR3 is made up of 14 amino acids. Trimming took off 0 bases at V and 2 bases at J, with 8 bases between the two ends. CDR1 and CDR2 from the germline V gene are SGHTA and FQGNSA. Generated by immunoSEQ multiplex PCR, the TCRdb table keeps only in-frame clones and is missing some. The table includes 55,000 to 80,000 clones, 80% to 90% detected once. The rearrangement links TRBV7-2 to TRBJ2-7; D might be TRBD2 (6 bases). The source is a human donor in a cohort sampled during active COVID-19. The sample was peripheral blood. Here the CDR3 DNA reads TGTGCCAGCAGCTTAGCGGAGGGTACCTACGAGCAGTACTTC. Amino acid sequence: CASSLAEGTYEQYF.